Detailed here is one TCR beta chain. Its target antigen remains unknown. No base-level quality is on record; no much larger clone is a single base apart. The collaborating institutions used their own protocols to collect whole blood in K2EDTA tubes. For TCRbeta analysis, collaborators shipped samples in one of three forms: frozen whole blood, isolated PBMCs, or DNA extracted from either of those sample types. This specimen comes from a study of blood T cell repertoires in COVID-19 (dated by TCRdb to 2019 to 2021). About the investigation overall: The collaborator samples originated in the United States, Italy and Spain and spanned the acute and convalescent phases of COVID-19. The material from the prospective study consisted of cDNA or gDNA derived from T cells, B-cell-depleted T cells, or PBMCs. The dataset comprised deeply sampled blood TCRbeta repertoires from subjects exposed to, actively infected with, or recovered from COVID-19. A freely available public database, intended as a resource for researchers studying the immune response to SARS-CoV-2, is where the repertoires were released. The samples were drawn from two sources: the first 160 participants of the ongoing ImmuneRACE study, and fewer than 1,500 subjects contributed by 6 global collaborators. The sample metadata nearly always contained a de-identified subject ID, COVID-19 status, age in years and sex. Where HLA class I and class II types were available, the types were taken from metadata supplied by the sample provider, not from assay-based typing.

The investigation overall reported the following: The amount of clinical and demographic metadata varied by source and participant and was provided uncurated.

The immunoSEQ Assay, a bias-controlled multiplex PCR, was used to amplify TCRbeta CDR3 regions from genomic DNA. The original methods were these. The number of nucleated cells in each sample was estimated from the amplification of reference gene primers within the assay. Sequence reads were collapsed and filtered to measure the absolute abundance of every unique TCRbeta CDR3 rearrangement. For each sample, productive Simpson clonality was calculated as the square root of Simpson's diversity index across productive rearrangements. This is the immuneACCESS table as TCRdb keeps it, with only in-frame sequences that have V and J called. A part of the clones is gone; compared with another copy, unresolved V genes explain less than half, and the rest is unexplained. Clone size and the V and J calls come from that table; the DNA yielded D and trimming. The sample table contains about 70,000 clones; only one count was recorded for around nine tenths of them. Roughly 18% of the sample belongs to the ten largest clones.

This clonotype originated in a woman older than 75 with acute or convalescent COVID-19. The sample consisted of peripheral blood.

In nucleotide form, the sequence is TGTGCCAGCAGCCTTATGGAGCTGAGCACTGAAGCTTTCTTT. Its translation reads: CASSLMELSTEAFF. Recombination joined TRBV7-8 with TRBJ1-1, with an unclear D gene assignment. Including cysteine and phenylalanine, the CDR3 has 14 amino acids. Just the 42-base CDR3 DNA is kept, in frame starting at base 1. CDR1 and CDR2 are drawn from the germline V gene: SGHVS, FQNEAQ. V is clipped by 5 bases and J by 4 bases, and the sequence between their germline boundaries is 14 bases long. The reference TRBV7-8 and TRBJ1-1 proteins fill in what lies around the CDR3, so the full variable domain reads GAGVSQSPRYKVAKRGQDVALRCDPISGHVSLFWYQQALGQGPEFLTYFQNEAQLDKSGLPSDRFFAERPEGSVSTLKIQRTQQEDSAVYLCASSLMELSTEAFFGQGTRLTVV.